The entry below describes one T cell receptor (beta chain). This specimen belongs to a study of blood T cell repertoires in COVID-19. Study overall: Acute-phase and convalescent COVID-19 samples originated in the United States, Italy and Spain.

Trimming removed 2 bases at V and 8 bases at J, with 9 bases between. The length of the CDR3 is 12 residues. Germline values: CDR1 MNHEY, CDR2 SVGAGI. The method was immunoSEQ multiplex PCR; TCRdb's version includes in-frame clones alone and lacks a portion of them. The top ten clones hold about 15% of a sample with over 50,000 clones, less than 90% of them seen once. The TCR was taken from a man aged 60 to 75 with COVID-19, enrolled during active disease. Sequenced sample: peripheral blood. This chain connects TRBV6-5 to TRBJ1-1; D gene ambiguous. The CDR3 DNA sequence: TGTGCCAGCAGTTACCCCCCAGGAGAAGCTTTCTTT. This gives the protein CASSYPPGEAFF.